This T cell receptor (beta chain) was documented in a study of control samples from healthy donors and cancer patients. The assay was immunoSEQ multiplex PCR, and TCRdb's table has in-frame clones only and misses some. The sample holds 150,000 to 200,000 clones, around 90% seen once. The sample was blood. This receptor was obtained from a woman in her thirties in good health.

The CDR3 DNA is TGTGCCAGCAGTCGGACGGTCTACGAGCAGTACTTC. It encodes CASSRTVYEQYF. The rearrangement links TRBV2 to TRBJ2-7; D not resolved. Deletions cut 5 bases from V and 3 bases from J, with 8 bases between. Looked up from germline, CDR1 is SNHLY and CDR2 is FYNNEI. The CDR3 is 12 amino acids.